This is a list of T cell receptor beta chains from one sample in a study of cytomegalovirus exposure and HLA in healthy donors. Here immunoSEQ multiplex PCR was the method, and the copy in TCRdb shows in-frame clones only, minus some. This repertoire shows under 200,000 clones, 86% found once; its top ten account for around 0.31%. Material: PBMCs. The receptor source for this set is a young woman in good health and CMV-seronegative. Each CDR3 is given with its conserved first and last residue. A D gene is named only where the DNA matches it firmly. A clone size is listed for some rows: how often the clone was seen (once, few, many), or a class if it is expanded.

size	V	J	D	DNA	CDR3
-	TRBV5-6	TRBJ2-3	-	TGTGCCAGCAACCCGAGAGCGGTCACAGATACGCAGTATTTT	CASNPRAVTDTQYF
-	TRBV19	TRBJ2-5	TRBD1	TGTGCCAGTAGTAACCACGGGACAGGGAAAGAGACCCAGTACTTC	CASSNHGTGKETQYF
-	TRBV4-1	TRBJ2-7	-	TGCGCCAGCAGCCTGGGCAGCGGAGGAGTGGTCTACGAGCAGTACTTC	CASSLGSGGVVYEQYF
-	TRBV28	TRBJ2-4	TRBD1	TGTGCCAGCAGTCCAGGACAGGGGGACATTCAGTACTTC	CASSPGQGDIQYF
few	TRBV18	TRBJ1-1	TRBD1	TGTGCCAGCTCACCCCGGACAGGGTGGCGCACTGAAGCTTTCTTT	CASSPRTGWRTEAFF
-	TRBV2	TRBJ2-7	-	TGTGCCAGCAGTGAAAGGGGGTTCGAGCAGTACTTC	CASSERGFEQYF
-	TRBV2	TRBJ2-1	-	TGTGCCAGCAGTGATCGTAGTAGTCTCGTCAATGAGCAGTTCTTC	CASSDRSSLVNEQFF
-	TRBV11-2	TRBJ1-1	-	TGTGCCAGCAGCTTAGACAGGGTTGGCACTGAAGCTTTCTTT	CASSLDRVGTEAFF
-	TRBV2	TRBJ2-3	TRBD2	TGTGCCAGCAGTGAAGTTTGGACTAGTCGGGATACGCAGTATTTT	CASSEVWTSRDTQYF
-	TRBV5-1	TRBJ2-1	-	TGCGCCAGCAGCTGGAACGGGCGGTCGGGGTACAATGAGCAGTTCTTC	CASSWNGRSGYNEQFF
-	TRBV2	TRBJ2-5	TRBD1	TGTGCCAGCAGAGGTACAGACAGGGGACAAGAGACCCAGTACTTC	CASRGTDRGQETQYF
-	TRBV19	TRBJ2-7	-	TGTGCCAGTAGATCCCGGGGGGCGGCCGAGCAGTACTTC	CASRSRGAAEQYF
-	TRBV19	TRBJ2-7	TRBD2	TGTGCCAGTAGTATGGGGAGGGCTAGTTCCTACGAGCAGTACTTC	CASSMGRASSYEQYF
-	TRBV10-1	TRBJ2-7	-	TGCGCCAGCAGTGAGTCGAACGGTTATGAGCAGTACTTC	CASSESNGYEQYF
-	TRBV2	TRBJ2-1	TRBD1	TGTGCCAGCAGTTGGGGACAGGGGCGGAATGAGCAGTTCTTC	CASSWGQGRNEQFF
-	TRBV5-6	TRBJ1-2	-	TGTGCCAGCAGCTTGGTCAGGGGTGGGGGCTACACCTTC	CASSLVRGGGYTF
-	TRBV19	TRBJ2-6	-	TGTGCCAGTAGTATAAAAACAGCTGGGGCCAACGTCCTGACTTTC	CASSIKTAGANVLTF
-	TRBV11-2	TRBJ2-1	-	TGTGCCAGCAGCTTATTTAGCTATGAGCAGTTCTTC	CASSLFSYEQFF
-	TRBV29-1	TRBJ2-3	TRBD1	TGCAGCGTGACAGGGAGTGGGGCAGATACGCAGTATTTT	CSVTGSGADTQYF
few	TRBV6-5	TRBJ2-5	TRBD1	TGTGCCAGCAGTTACTTTGGACAGGGAGAGACCCAGTACTTC	CASSYFGQGETQYF
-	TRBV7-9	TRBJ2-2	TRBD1	TGTGCCAGCAGCTTAACAGGGGGCACCGGGGAGCTGTTTTTT	CASSLTGGTGELFF
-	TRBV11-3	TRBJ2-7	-	TGTGCCAGCAGCTTAGAGTGCAGGGCCTGTCCCTACGAGCAGTACTTC	CASSLECRACPYEQYF
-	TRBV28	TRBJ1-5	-	TGTGCCAGCAGCCCTGGGGGGGGTCAGCCCCAGCATTTT	CASSPGGGQPQHF
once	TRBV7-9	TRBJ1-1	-	TGTGCCAGCAGCCTACAGGGTAACACTGAAGCTTTCTTT	CASSLQGNTEAFF
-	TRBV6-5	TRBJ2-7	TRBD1	TGTGCCAGCAGCCCGACAGGGGTCGCCTACGAGCAGTACTTC	CASSPTGVAYEQYF
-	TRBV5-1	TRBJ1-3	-	TGCGCCAGCAGCCTCTACGGCGGGACGGGCTCTGGAAACACCATATATTTT	CASSLYGGTGSGNTIYF
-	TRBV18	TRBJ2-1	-	TGTGCCAGCTCACCAGGTCAGGGCTTTGAGCAGTTCTTC	CASSPGQGFEQFF
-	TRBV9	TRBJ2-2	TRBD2	TGTGCCAGCACCGCGAGCGGGGGCCCGAACACCGGGGAGCTGTTTTTT	CASTASGGPNTGELFF
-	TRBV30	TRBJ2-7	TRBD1	TGTGCCTGGAGTGGAACAGGGGGAGGCGAGCAGTACTTC	CAWSGTGGGEQYF
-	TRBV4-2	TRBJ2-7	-	TGTGCCAGCAGCCAGGAGCCTTTTGGGGCTGGTGACTCCGATTCCTACGAGCAGTACTTC	CASSQEPFGAGDSDSYEQYF
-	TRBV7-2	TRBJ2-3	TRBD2	TGTGCCAGCAGCAGAATCGGGACTAGCGGAGATACGCAGTATTTT	CASSRIGTSGDTQYF
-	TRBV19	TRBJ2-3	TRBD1	TGTGCCAGTAGGAGGGCAACAGGGGACGATACGCAGTATTTT	CASRRATGDDTQYF
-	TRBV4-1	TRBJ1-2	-	TGCGCCAGCAGCCAAGGTAGCAGCCTGGGCTACACCTTC	CASSQGSSLGYTF
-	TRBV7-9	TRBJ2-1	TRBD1	TGTGCCAGCAGCTTGGAGGCAGGGGGTGATTGGAATGAGCAGTTCTTC	CASSLEAGGDWNEQFF
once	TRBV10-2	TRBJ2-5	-	TGCGCCAGCAGTGAGGTGAGGCAAGAGACCCAGTACTTC	CASSEVRQETQYF
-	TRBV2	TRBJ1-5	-	TGTGCCAGCAGTGAAGACAACGTCGGGGTTCGACAGCCCCAGCATTTT	CASSEDNVGVRQPQHF
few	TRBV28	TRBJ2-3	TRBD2	TGTGCCAGCCTTGCGGGAGACACAGATACGCAGTATTTT	CASLAGDTDTQYF
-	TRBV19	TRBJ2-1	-	TGTGCCAGTAGTTTCCGCTACAATGAGCAGTTCTTC	CASSFRYNEQFF
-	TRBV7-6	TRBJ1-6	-	TGTGCCGGCAGCTTACGTTCACCCCTCCACTTT	CAGSLRSPLHF
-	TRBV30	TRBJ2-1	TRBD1	TGTGCCTGGAGTCCGACAGGGGTCGATGAGCAGTTCTTC	CAWSPTGVDEQFF
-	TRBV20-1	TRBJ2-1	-	TGCAGTGCTGGCCGACTTGGTGAGCAGTTCTTC	CSAGRLGEQFF
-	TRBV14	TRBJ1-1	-	TGTGCCAGCAGCCAAGACGGGAACACTGAAGCTTTCTTT	CASSQDGNTEAFF
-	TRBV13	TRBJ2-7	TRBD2	TGTGCCAGCAGCTCCGGACTAGCGGTTTACGAGCAGTACTTC	CASSSGLAVYEQYF
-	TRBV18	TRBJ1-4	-	TGTGCCAGCTCACTGGGGGCTGAGGAAAAACTGTTTTTT	CASSLGAEEKLFF
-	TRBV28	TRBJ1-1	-	TGTGCCAGCAGTTTATTGATGGGGGCCACTGAAGCTTTCTTT	CASSLLMGATEAFF
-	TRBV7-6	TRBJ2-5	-	TGTGCCAGCAGCTTAGAGGTACAGGGAAGAGAGACCCAGTACTTC	CASSLEVQGRETQYF
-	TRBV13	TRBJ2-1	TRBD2	TGTGCCAGCACCCCTCTAGCGGGGGCCCACAATGAGCAGTTCTTC	CASTPLAGAHNEQFF
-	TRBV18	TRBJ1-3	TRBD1	TGTGCCAGCTCACGACGACAGGGGGCTCTTGGAAACACCATATATTTT	CASSRRQGALGNTIYF
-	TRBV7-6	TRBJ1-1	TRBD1	TGTGCCAGCAGCTTGGACAGGGCGAGCACTGAAGCTTTCTTT	CASSLDRASTEAFF
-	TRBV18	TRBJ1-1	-	TGTGCCAGCTCACCAATCGGGAACACTGAAGCTTTCTTT	CASSPIGNTEAFF
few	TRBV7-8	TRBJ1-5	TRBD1	TGTGCCAGCAGCTCCCGGAGGACAGGGGAGGGTCAGCCCCAGCATTTT	CASSSRRTGEGQPQHF
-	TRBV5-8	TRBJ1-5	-	TGTGCCAGCAGCTTAAGTCGCGGGGGCGACCAGCCCCAGCATTTT	CASSLSRGGDQPQHF
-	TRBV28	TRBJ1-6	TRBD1	TGTGCCAGCAGTCCAAAGAGGGCAGGGGGCCCCAATTCACCCCTCCACTTT	CASSPKRAGGPNSPLHF